A selection of T cell receptor beta chains follows, all from one sample in a study of CD8+ T cells in alopecia areata. Using immunoSEQ multiplex PCR, the repertoire was profiled, and TCRdb retains in-frame clones only, with some absent. The sample has approximately 140,000 clones, 85% to 90% seen once. The material was CD8+ T cells sorted from blood, obtained at week 4, from a patient treated with tofacitinib. Every receptor here comes from a human donor with alopecia areata. The CDR3 runs from the conserved cysteine through the conserved F or W. The order of the fields is CDR3 protein, CDR3 DNA, clone size, V gene, J gene, D gene. The D gene is left open where the match is weak. The size of a clone is reported for some rows only, either as once, few or many, or as a class for expanded clones.

CSVGTADTYEQYF	TGCAGCGTTGGCACAGCCGATACCTACGAGCAGTACTTC	-	TRBV29-1	TRBJ2-7	-
CASGPDIPTDTQYF	TGTGCTTCGGGCCCAGACATTCCCACAGATACGCAGTATTTT	few	TRBV30	TRBJ2-3	-
CASSPGGLEETQYF	TGTGCCAGCAGCCCGGGTGGCCTTGAAGAGACCCAGTACTTC	few	TRBV5-6	TRBJ2-5	-
CASSYSGGIAYEQYF	TGTGCCAGCAGTTACTCGGGGGGAATCGCCTACGAGCAGTACTTC	-	TRBV6-6	TRBJ2-7	-
CSVEETGGITDTQYF	TGCAGCGTTGAGGAAACGGGGGGCATCACAGATACGCAGTATTTT	-	TRBV29-1	TRBJ2-3	-
CASSLEAGATDTQYF	TGTGCCAGCAGCTTAGAAGCGGGGGCCACAGATACGCAGTATTTT	-	TRBV7-9	TRBJ2-3	TRBD2
CASSYGTGTDTQYF	TGTGCCAGCAGTTACGGGACAGGCACAGATACGCAGTATTTT	-	TRBV6-5	TRBJ2-3	TRBD1
CASSAGGQGGEQYF	TGTGCCAGCAGCGCGGGAGGCCAGGGGGGCGAGCAGTACTTC	-	TRBV7-9	TRBJ2-7	-
CASSHNTGQGGAPGGANVLTF	TGTGCCAGCAGCCACAATACCGGACAGGGTGGTGCGCCCGGGGGGGCCAACGTCCTGACTTTC	-	TRBV9	TRBJ2-6	TRBD1
CASSLSTGSTDTQYF	TGTGCCAGCAGTCTTTCGACAGGGAGCACAGATACGCAGTATTTT	-	TRBV27	TRBJ2-3	TRBD1
CAVQDGYTEAFF	TGTGCCGTACAGGATGGGTACACTGAAGCTTTCTTT	-	TRBV6-1	TRBJ1-1	-
CASSGRDSTYEQYF	TGTGCCAGCAGCGGCCGGGACTCCACCTACGAGCAGTACTTC	-	TRBV9	TRBJ2-7	-
CSVAGTGSYEQYF	TGCAGCGTTGCCGGGACAGGGTCCTACGAGCAGTACTTC	-	TRBV29-1	TRBJ2-7	TRBD1
CASSLRDSSYNEQFF	TGCGCCAGCAGCTTGCGGGATAGCTCCTACAATGAGCAGTTCTTC	few	TRBV5-1	TRBJ2-1	-
CASSRPLASEQYF	TGCGCCAGCAGCCGACCGCTAGCGAGCGAGCAGTACTTC	-	TRBV4-1	TRBJ2-7	-
CASSPLLQSTDTQYF	TGTGCCAGCTCACCCCTTCTCCAAAGCACAGATACGCAGTATTTT	-	TRBV18	TRBJ2-3	-
CSVVGGQYNSYEQYF	TGCAGCGTTGTAGGAGGACAGTACAACTCCTACGAGCAGTACTTC	-	TRBV29-1	TRBJ2-7	-
CARRERGPLYEQYF	TGTGCCAGACGAGAACGGGGGCCCCTCTACGAGCAGTACTTC	-	TRBV2	TRBJ2-7	-
CASSLVGSPLHF	TGTGCCAGCAGTTTAGTAGGTTCACCCCTCCACTTT	-	TRBV27	TRBJ1-6	-
CASSTLTVPSGANVLTF	TGTGCCAGCAGCACCCTTACAGTTCCTTCTGGGGCCAACGTCCTGACTTTC	-	TRBV7-6	TRBJ2-6	-
CASGNRSWGSYEQYF	TGTGCCAGCGGTAACCGGAGTTGGGGGTCCTACGAGCAGTACTTC	-	TRBV27	TRBJ2-7	-
CASSYSGSEQFF	TGTGCCAGCAGTTACTCTGGGAGTGAGCAGTTCTTC	-	TRBV6-5	TRBJ2-1	-
CASTPTSFENEQFF	TGTGCCAGTACCCCGACTAGTTTCGAAAATGAGCAGTTCTTC	-	TRBV19	TRBJ2-1	-